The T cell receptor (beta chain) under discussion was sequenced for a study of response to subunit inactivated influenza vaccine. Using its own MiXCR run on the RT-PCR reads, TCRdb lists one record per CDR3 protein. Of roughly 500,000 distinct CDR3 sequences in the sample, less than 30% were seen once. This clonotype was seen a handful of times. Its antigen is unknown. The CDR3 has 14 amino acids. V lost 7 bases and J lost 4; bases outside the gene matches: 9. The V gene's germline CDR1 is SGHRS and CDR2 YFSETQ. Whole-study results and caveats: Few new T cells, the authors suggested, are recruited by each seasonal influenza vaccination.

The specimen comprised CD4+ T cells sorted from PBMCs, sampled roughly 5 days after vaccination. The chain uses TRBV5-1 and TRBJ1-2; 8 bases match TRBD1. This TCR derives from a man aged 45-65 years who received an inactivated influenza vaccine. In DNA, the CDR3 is TGCGCCAGCGGCGACAGGGGACTCGGCTATGGCTACACCTTC. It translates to CASGDRGLGYGYTF.